This T cell receptor beta chain was sequenced during a study of cytotoxic CD8 clonotypes in ibrutinib-treated CLL. The study's findings and limits: Public clonotypes were seen rarely and were contracted or stable on treatment. Sampling times differed between sustained-remission and progressing patients.

To note about this clone: Its antigen remains unknown. A junction boundary mismatches the germline segment, possibly from a read error.

There are 14 residues in the CDR3. Germline V CDR1 and CDR2: LNHNV, YYDKDF (reference sequence). Data came from immunoSEQ multiplex PCR; TCRdb stores just in-frame clones and leaves some out. Here the sample spans approximately 35,000 clones, 70% to 80% being singletons. This TCR was sampled from a human donor with chronic lymphocytic leukemia. Sequences were derived from PBMCs, sampled at disease progression, from a patient treated with ibrutinib. The chain couples TRBV15 to TRBJ2-5; no reliable D call. CDR3 protein: CATSRVPTREPQYF. The DNA for the CDR3 is TGTGCCACCAGCAGAGTTCCAACCCGAGAGCCCCAGTACTTC. The whole variable domain, remainder taken from reference TRBV15 and TRBJ2-5, is DAMVIQNPRYQVTQFGKPVTLSCSQTLNHNVMYWYQQKSSQAPKLLFHYYDKDFNNEADTPDNFQSRRPNTSFCFLDIRSPGLGDTAMYLCATSRVPTREPQYFGPGTRLLVL.